This T cell receptor beta chain is drawn from a study of T-cell memory formation after mild COVID-19. TCRdb reprocessed the 5' RACE reads via MiXCR and lists one record per CDR3 protein. The data show 200,000 to 250,000 distinct CDR3 sequences, with over 9% seen just once and 22% held by the top ten. This CDR3 is 13 amino acids long. The germline gives CDR1 SGHTA, CDR2 FQGNSA. V lost 3 bases, J lost 11 bases, and 6 bases stayed unmatched. In its sample, this clonotype was seen a few times. The origin of this receptor is a man aged 18 to 30 who had mild COVID-19 (a few samples of this study predate the infection). Cell type and time point are not known. The V gene is TRBV7-2, the J gene TRBJ2-3, with 9 bases that match TRBD2. Sequencing was done on a sample of PBMCs or a T cell subset sorted from them (not recorded which). The CDR3 spells CASSFWRGGEQYF. The CDR3 DNA reads as TGTGCCAGCAGCTTTTGGCGGGGGGGAGAGCAGTATTTT. Based on the CDR3 plus reference TRBV7-2 and TRBJ2-3, the full variable domain is GAGVSQSPSNKVTEKGKDVELRCDPISGHTALYWYRQSLGQGLEFLIYFQGNSAPDKSGLPSDRFSAERTGGSVSTLTIQRTQQEDSAVYLCASSFWRGGEQYFGPGTRLTVL.